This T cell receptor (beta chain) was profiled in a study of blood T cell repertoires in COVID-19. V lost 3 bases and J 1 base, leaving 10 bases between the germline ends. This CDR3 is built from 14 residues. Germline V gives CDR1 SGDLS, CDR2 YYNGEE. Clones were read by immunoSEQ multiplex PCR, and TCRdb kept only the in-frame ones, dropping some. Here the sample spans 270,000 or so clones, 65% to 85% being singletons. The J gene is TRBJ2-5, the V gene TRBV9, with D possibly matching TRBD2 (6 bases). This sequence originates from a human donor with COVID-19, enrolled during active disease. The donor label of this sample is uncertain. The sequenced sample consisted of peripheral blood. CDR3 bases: TGTGCCAGCAGCGCGGGACTGGCCCAAGAGACCCAGTACTTC. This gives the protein CASSAGLAQETQYF.